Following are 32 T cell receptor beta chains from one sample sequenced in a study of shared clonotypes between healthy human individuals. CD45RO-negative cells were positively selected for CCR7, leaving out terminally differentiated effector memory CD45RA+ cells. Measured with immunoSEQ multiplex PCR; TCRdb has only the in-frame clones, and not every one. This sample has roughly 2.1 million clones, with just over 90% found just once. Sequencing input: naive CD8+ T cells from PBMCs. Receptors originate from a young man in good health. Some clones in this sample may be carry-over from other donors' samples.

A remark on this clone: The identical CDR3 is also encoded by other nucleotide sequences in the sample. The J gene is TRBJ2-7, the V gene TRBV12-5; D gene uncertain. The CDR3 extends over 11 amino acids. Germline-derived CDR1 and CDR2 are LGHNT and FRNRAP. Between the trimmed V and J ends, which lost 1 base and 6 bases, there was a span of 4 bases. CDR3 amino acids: CASGLGLEQYF. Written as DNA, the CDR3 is TGTGCTAGTGGTTTGGGGCTCGAGCAGTACTTC.

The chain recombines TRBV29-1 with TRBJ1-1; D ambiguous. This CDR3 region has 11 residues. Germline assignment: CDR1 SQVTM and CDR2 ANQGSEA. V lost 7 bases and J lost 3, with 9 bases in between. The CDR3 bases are TGCAGCGCCGTGAGGGACACTGAAGCTTTCTTT. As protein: CSAVRDTEAFF.

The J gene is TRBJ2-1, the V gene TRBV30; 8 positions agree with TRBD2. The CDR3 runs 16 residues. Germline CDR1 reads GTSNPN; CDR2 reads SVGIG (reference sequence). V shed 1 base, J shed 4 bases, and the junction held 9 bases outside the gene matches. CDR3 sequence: CAWSGTGGRWYNEQFF. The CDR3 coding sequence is TGTGCCTGGAGTGGTACGGGCGGGAGGTGGTACAATGAGCAGTTCTTC.

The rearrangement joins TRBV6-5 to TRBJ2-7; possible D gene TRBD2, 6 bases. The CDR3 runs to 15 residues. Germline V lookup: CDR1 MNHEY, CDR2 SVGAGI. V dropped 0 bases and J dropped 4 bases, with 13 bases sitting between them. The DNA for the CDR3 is TGTGCCAGCAGTTACTCGTGGGGAGGCCAATACGAGCAGTACTTC. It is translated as CASSYSWGGQYEQYF.

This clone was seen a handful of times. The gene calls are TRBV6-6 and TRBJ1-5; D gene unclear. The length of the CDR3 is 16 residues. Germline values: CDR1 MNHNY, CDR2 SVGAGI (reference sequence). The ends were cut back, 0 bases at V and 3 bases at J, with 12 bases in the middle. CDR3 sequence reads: CASSYSPGVPNQPQHF. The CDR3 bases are TGTGCCAGCAGTTACTCCCCCGGGGTCCCCAATCAGCCCCAGCATTTT.

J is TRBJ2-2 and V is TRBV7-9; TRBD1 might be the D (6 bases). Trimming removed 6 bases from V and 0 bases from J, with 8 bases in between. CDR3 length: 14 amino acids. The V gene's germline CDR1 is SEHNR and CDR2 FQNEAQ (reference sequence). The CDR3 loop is CASRGHPNTGELFF. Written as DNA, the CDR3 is TGTGCCAGCAGGGGACACCCGAACACCGGGGAGCTGTTTTTT.

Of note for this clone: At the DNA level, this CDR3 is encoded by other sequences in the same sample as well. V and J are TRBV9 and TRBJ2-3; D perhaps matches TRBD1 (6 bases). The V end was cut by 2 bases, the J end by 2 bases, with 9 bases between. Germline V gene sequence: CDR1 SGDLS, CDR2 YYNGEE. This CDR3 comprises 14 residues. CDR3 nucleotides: TGTGCCAGCAGCGTCGGACAGCACACAGATACGCAGTATTTT. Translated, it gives CASSVGQHTDTQYF.

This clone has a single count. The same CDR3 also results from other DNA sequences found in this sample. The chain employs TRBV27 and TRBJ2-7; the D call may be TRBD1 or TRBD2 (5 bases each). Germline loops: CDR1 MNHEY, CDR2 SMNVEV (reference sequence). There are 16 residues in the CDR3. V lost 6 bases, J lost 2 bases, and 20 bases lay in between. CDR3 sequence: CASSPSFGTETYEQYF. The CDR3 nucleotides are TGTGCCAGCAGCCCAAGTTTCGGGACGGAGACCTACGAGCAGTACTTC.

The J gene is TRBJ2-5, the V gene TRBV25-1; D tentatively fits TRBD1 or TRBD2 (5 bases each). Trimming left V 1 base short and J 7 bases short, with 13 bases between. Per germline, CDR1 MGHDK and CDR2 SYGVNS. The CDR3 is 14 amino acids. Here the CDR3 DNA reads TGTGCCAGCAGTGAATCCCCAGGGACGGCGACCCAGTACTTC. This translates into CASSESPGTATQYF.

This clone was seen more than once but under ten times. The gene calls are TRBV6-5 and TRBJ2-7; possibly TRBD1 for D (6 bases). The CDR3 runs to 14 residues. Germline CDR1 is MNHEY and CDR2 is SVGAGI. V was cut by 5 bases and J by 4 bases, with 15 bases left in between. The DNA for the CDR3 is TGTGCCAGCAGTCTAACACAGGGTGGTTACGAGCAGTACTTC. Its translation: CASSLTQGGYEQYF.

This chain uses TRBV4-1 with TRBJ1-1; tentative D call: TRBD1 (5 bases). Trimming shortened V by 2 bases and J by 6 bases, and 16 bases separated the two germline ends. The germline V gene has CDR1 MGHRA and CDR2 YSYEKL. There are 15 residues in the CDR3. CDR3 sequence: CASSQTRGRIAEAFF. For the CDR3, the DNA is TGCGCCAGCAGCCAAACGCGGGGGAGGATCGCTGAAGCTTTCTTT.

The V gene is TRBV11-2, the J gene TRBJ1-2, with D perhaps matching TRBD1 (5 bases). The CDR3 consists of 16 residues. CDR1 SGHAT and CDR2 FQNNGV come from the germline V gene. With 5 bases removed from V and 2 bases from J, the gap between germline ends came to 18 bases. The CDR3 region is CASSPSGLVLNYGYTF. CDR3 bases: TGTGCCAGCAGCCCCTCGGGACTAGTTCTCAACTATGGCTACACCTTC.

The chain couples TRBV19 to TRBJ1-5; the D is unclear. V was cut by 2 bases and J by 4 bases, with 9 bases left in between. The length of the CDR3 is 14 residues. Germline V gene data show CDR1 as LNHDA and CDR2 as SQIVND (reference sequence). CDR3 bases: TGTGCCAGTAGTATACAATGGGGTAATCAGCCCCAGCATTTT. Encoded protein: CASSIQWGNQPQHF.

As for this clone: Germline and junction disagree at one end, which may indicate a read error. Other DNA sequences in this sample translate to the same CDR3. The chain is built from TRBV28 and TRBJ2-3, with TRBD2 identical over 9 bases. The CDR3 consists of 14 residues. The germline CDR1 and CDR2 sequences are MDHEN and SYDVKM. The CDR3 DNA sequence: TGTGCCAGCAGCCCCGGGACTAGCAGAGATACGCAGTATTTT. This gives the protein CASSPGTSRDTQYF. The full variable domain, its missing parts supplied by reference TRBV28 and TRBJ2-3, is DVKVTQSSRYLVKRTGEKVFLECVQDMDHENMFWYRQDPGLGLRLIYFSYDVKMKEKGDIPEGYSVSREKKERFSLILESASTNQTSMYLCASSPGTSRDTQYFGPGTRLTVL.

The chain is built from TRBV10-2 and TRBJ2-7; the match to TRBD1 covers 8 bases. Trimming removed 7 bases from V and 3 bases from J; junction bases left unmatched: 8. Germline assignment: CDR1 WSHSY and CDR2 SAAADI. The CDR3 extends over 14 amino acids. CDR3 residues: CASKLDRVGYEQYF. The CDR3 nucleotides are TGCGCCAGCAAATTGGACAGGGTAGGCTACGAGCAGTACTTC.

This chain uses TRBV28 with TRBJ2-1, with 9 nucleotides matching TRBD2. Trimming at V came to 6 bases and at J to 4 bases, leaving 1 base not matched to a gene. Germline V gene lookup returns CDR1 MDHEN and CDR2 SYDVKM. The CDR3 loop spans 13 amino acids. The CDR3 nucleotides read TGTGCCAGCAGGCGGGAGGGGTACAATGAGCAGTTCTTC. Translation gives CASRREGYNEQFF.

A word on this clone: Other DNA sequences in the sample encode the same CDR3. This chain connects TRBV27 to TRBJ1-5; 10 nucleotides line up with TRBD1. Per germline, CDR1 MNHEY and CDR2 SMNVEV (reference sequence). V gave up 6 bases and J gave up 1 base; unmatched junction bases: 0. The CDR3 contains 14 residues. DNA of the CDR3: TGTGCCAGCAGGACAGGGGGCAGCAATCAGCCCCAGCATTTT. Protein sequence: CASRTGGSNQPQHF.

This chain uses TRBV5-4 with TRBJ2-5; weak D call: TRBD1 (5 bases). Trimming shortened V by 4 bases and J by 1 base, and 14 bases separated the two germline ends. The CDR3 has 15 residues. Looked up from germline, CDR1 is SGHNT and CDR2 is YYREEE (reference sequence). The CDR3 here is CASSPQGNPQETQYF. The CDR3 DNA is TGTGCCAGCAGCCCCCAGGGAAACCCCCAAGAGACCCAGTACTTC.

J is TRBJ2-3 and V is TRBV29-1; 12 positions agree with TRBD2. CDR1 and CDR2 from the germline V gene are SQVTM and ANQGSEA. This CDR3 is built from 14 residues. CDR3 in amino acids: CTSARLAGADTQYF. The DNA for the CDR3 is TGCACATCCGCGAGACTAGCGGGAGCAGATACGCAGTATTTT.

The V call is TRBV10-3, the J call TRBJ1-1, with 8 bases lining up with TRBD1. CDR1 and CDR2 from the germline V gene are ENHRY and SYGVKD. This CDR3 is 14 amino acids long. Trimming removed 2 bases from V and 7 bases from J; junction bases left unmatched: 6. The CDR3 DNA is TGTGCCATCAGTGAGCTAGGGACAGGCAGTGAAGCTTTCTTT. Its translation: CAISELGTGSEAFF.

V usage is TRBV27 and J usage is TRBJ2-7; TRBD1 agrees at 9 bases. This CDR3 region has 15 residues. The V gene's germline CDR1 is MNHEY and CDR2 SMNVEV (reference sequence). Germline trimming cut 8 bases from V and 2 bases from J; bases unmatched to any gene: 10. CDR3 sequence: CASPPGTGLTYEQYF. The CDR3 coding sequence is TGTGCCAGCCCTCCCGGGACAGGGCTGACCTACGAGCAGTACTTC.

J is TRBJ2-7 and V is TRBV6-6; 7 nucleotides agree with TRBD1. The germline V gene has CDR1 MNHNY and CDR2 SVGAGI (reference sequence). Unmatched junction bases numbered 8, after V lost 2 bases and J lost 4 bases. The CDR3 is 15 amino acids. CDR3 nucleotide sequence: TGTGCCAGCAGTTACAAAGGGACAGCGAAATACGAGCAGTACTTC. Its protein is CASSYKGTAKYEQYF.

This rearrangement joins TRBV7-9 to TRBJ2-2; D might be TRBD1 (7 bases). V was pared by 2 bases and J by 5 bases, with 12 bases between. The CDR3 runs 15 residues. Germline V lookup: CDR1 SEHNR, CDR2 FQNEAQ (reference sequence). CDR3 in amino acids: CASSLRAGGTGELFF. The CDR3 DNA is TGTGCCAGCAGCTTACGGGCAGGGGGGACCGGGGAGCTGTTTTTT.

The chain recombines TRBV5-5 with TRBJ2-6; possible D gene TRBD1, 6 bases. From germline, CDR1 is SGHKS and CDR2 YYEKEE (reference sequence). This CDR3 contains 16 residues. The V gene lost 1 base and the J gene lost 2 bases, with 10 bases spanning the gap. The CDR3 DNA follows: TGTGCCAGCAGCTTGCCTCGACAGGCTGGGGCCAACGTCCTGACTTTC. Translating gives CASSLPRQAGANVLTF.

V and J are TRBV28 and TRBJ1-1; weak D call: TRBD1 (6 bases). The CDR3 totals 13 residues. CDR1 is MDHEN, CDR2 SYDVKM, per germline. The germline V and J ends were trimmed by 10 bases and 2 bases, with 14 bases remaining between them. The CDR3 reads CATRGGGNTEAFF. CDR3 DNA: TGTGCCACCCGAGGGGGGGGCAACACTGAAGCTTTCTTT.

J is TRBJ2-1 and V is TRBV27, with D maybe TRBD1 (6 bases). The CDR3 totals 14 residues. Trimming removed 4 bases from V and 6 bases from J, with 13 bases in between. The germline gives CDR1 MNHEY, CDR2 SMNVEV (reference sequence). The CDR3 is CASSSTGPGNEQFF. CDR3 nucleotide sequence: TGTGCCAGCAGTTCGACAGGCCCAGGCAATGAGCAGTTCTTC.

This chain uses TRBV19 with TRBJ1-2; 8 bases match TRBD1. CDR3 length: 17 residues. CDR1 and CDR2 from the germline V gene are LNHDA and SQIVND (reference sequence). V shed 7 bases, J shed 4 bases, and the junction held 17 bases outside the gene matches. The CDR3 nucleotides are TGTGCCAGTACTAAAGACAGGGGCAACCTGCCAAGCTATGGCTACACCTTC. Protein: CASTKDRGNLPSYGYTF.

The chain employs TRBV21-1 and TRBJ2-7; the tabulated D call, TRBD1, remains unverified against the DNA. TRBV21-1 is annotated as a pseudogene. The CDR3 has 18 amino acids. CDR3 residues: CASTINGQWYGVDYEQYF. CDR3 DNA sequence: TGTGCCAGCACCATTAACGGACAGTGGTACGGCGTAGACTACGAGCAGTACTTC.

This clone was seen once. CDR3 sequence: CASSEALTAYGINYEQYF. Written as DNA, the CDR3 is TGTGCCAGCAGTGAAGCTTTAACAGCATACGGTATCAACTACGAGCAGTACTTC. V usage is TRBV6-1 and J usage is TRBJ2-7; D call uncertain. The CDR3 has 18 amino acids. V lost 0 bases, J lost 3 bases, and 21 bases lay in between. Germline CDR1 and CDR2: MNHNS and SASEGT.

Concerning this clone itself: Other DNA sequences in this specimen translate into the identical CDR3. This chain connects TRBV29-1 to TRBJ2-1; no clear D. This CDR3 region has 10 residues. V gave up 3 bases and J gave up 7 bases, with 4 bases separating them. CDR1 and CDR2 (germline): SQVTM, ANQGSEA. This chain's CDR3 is CSVDTNEQFF. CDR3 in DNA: TGCAGCGTTGATACGAATGAGCAGTTCTTC.

The CDR3 protein is CASRPGQGGEQYF. CDR3 coding DNA: TGTGCCAGCAGACCCGGACAGGGCGGCGAGCAGTACTTC. The chain has TRBV7-6 and TRBJ2-7, with TRBD1 matching over 8 bases. Losses at the gene ends were 6 bases for V and 6 bases for J; bases not matched to a gene: 7. The CDR3 is 13 amino acids. In germline, CDR1 is SGHVS, CDR2 FNYEAQ.

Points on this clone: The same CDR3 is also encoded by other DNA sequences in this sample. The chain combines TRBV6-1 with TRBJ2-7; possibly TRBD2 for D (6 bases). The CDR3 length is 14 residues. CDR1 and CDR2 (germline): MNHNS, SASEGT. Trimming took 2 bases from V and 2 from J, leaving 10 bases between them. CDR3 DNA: TGTGCCAGCAGTGAATCCGGAGGGGCCTACGAGCAGTACTTC. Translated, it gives CASSESGGAYEQYF.